This record concerns one T cell receptor beta chain sequence. Its antigen is not known. The sample comes from a study of cytomegalovirus exposure and HLA in healthy donors. Whole-study findings and limits: The records held CMV serostatus as the only immune exposure information. Per a later analysis, HLA-associated TCR beta chains showed more clonal expansion than other, equally common TCR beta chains. The study found most TCR sequences rare, yet found some public TCRs in many donors. In a later analysis, CMV-associated beta chains were mostly HLA-associated, it appeared.

Primers for the PCR totalled 60 Vbeta and 13 Jbeta. The method was immunoSEQ multiplex PCR; TCRdb's version includes in-frame clones alone and lacks a portion of them. The specimen's table records 200,000 to 250,000 clones. Per the germline V gene, CDR1 is MDHEN and CDR2 is SYDVKM. CDR3 length: 14 amino acids. V was trimmed by 4 bases and J by 5 bases, leaving 13 bases between them. The receptor was isolated from a girl aged 2 to 9 in good health and CMV-seropositive. Sequencing was done on a sample of PBMCs. This chain connects TRBV28 to TRBJ2-3; D might be TRBD1 (6 bases). CDR3 residues: CASSSRRDKDTQYF. CDR3 coding DNA: TGTGCCAGCAGTTCCCGTCGGGACAAAGATACGCAGTATTTT.